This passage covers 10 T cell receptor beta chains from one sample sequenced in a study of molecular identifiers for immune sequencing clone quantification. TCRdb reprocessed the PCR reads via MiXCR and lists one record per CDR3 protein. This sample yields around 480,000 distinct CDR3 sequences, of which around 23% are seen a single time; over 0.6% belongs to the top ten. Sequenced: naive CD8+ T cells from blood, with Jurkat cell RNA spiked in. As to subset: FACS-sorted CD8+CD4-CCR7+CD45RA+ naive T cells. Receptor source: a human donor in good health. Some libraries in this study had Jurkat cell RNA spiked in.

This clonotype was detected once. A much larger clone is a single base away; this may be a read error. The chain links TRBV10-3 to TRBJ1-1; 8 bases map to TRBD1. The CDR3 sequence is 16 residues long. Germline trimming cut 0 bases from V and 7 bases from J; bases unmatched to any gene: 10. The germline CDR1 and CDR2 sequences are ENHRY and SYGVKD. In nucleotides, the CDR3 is TGTGCCATCAGTGAGTCACAGGGGGAAGTGAGCAGTGAAGCTTTCTTT. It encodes CAISESQGEVSSEAFF.

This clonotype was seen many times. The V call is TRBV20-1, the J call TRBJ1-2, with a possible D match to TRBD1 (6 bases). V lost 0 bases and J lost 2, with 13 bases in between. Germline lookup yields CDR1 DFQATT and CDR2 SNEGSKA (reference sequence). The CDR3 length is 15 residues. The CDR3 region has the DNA TGCAGTGCTAGAGATCCCGGGGGGCTAAACTATGGCTACACCTTC. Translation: CSARDPGGLNYGYTF.

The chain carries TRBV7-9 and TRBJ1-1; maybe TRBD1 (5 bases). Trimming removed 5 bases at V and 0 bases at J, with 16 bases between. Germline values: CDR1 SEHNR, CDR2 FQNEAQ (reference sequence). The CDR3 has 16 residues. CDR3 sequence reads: CASSPISGQLNTEAFF. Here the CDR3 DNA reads TGTGCCAGCAGCCCCATTTCAGGACAATTGAACACTGAAGCTTTCTTT.

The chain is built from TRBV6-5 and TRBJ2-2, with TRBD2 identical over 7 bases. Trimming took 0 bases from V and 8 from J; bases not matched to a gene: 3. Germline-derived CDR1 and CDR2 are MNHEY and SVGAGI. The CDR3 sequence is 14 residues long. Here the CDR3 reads CASSYSMGGGELFF. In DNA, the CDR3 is TGTGCCAGCAGTTACTCGATGGGGGGGGGGGAGCTGTTTTTT.

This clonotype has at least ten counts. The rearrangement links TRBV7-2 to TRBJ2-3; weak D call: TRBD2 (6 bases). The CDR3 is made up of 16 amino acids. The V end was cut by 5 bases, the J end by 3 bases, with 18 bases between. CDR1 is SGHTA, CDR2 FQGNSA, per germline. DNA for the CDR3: TGTGCCAGCAGCCAGGAGGGTGTCGTACGTACAGATACGCAGTATTTT. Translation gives CASSQEGVVRTDTQYF.

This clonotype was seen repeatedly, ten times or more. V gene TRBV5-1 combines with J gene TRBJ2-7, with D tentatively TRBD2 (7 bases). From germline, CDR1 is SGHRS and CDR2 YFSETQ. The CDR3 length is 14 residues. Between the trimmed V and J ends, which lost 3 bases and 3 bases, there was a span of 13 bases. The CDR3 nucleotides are TGCGCCAGCAGCTGGGGCGGGGGCGACTACGAGCAGTACTTC. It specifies CASSWGGGDYEQYF. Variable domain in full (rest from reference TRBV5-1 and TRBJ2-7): KAGVTQTPRYLIKTRGQQVTLSCSPISGHRSVSWYQQTPGQGLQFLFEYFSETQRNKGNFPGRFSGRQFSNSRSEMNVSTLELGDSALYLCASSWGGGDYEQYFGPGTRLTVT.

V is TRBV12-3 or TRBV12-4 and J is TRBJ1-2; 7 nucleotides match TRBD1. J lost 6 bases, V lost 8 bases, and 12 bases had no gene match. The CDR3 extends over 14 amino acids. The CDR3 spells CASEPLGGLDGYTF. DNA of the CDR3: TGTGCCAGCGAGCCTCTAGGGGGCTTAGATGGCTACACCTTC.

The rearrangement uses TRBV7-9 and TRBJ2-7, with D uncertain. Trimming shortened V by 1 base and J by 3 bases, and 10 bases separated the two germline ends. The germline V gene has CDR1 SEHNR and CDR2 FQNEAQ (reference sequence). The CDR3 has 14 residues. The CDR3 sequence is CASSLGATLYEQYF. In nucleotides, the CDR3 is TGTGCCAGCAGCTTAGGGGCGACTCTCTACGAGCAGTACTTC. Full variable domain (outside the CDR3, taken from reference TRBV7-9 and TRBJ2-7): DTGVSQNPRHKITKRGQNVTFRCDPISEHNRLYWYRQTLGQGPEFLTYFQNEAQLEKSRLLSDRFSAERPKGSFSTLEIQRTEQGDSAMYLCASSLGATLYEQYFGPGTRLTVT.

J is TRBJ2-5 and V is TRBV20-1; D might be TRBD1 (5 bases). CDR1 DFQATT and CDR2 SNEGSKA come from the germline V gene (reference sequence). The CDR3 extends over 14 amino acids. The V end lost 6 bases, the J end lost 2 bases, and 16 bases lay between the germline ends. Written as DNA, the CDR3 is TGCAGTGCCCGAGACATCAGGGAACAAGAGACCCAGTACTTC. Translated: CSARDIREQETQYF.

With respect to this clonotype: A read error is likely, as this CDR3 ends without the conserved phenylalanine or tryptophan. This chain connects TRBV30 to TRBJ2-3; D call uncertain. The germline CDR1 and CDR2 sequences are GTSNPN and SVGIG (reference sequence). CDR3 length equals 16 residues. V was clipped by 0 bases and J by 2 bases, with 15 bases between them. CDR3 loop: CAWSVRNRRITDTQYS. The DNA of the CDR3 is TGTGCCTGGAGTGTACGGAATAGAAGGATCACAGATACGCAGTATTCT.